Ten or more counts support the clone carrying this T cell receptor beta chain. Treatment indicated: PENTA 11 planned treatment interruption arm or continuous ART arm. From thawed PBMCs, naive CD4+ CD45RA+ CD45RO- T cells were sorted. These data are taken from a study of HIV-infected children after antiretroviral therapy interruption. Study summary: Samples from the continuous-treatment group were taken at weeks 0, 48 and 150.

The TCR library was built from RNA with a 3' RACE protocol and unique molecular identifiers. TCRdb re-analysed the 3' RACE reads in MiXCR, keeping a single row per CDR3 protein. The data show more than 35,000 distinct CDR3 sequences, just over 6.5% seen once. Trimming cost V 1 base and J 7 bases, with 4 bases left between them. This CDR3 spans 12 amino acids. Germline CDR1 is SGHTA and CDR2 is FQGNSA. The sequence came from a pool of human donors with HIV. The starting material was CD45RA+ CD4+ T cells from PBMCs, pooled from several time points, obtained from a donor given antiretroviral therapy, either interrupted or continuous. The subset here: naive CD4+ CD45RA+ CD45RO- T cells. The chain recombines TRBV7-2 with TRBJ2-2; unclear D gene. The CDR3 DNA reads as TGTGCCAGCAGCTTAGACGGCGGGGAGCTGTTTTTT. Amino acid sequence: CASSLDGGELFF. Variable domain in full (rest from reference TRBV7-2 and TRBJ2-2): GAGVSQSPSNKVTEKGKDVELRCDPISGHTALYWYRQSLGQGLEFLIYFQGNSAPDKSGLPSDRFSAERTGGSVSTLTIQRTQQEDSAVYLCASSLDGGELFFGEGSRLTVL.